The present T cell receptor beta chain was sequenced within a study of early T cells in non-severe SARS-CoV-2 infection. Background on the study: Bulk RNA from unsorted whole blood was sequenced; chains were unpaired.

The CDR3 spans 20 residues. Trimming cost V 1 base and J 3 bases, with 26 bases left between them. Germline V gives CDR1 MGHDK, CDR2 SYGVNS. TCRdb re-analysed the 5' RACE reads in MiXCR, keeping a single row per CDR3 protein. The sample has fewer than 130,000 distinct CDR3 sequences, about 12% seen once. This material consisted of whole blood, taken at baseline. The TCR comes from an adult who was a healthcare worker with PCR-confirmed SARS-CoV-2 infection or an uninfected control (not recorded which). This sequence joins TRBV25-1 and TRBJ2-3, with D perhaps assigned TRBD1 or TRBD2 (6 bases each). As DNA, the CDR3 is TGTGCCAGCAGTGAATCGATTATAGGGGGGCAGGTGAAAATAACAGATACGCAGTATTTT. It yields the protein CASSESIIGGQVKITDTQYF.